This T cell receptor (beta chain) was captured in a study of CD4 T cells in relation to SARS-CoV-2 and coronaviruses. Notes on the study in general: The cross-reactivity analysis covered only spike protein, not other viral proteins. Pre-pandemic and post-infection samples never came from the same donor.

Points on this clone: The antigen is unknown.

Naive and memory CD4+ T cells were cultured with CEF, then survey-sequenced. The method was immunoSEQ multiplex PCR; TCRdb's version includes in-frame clones alone and lacks a portion of them. The sample records tens of thousands of clones, roughly 82% being singletons. CDR1 and CDR2 from the germline V gene are SGDLS and YYNGEE. The length of the CDR3 is 14 residues. V shed 3 bases and J shed 0 bases, with 7 bases lying between them. For approximately 10 days, about 9.9 x 10^4 sorted CD4+ cells grew with T cell-depleted PBMCs and CEF. The chain carries TRBV9 and TRBJ1-3; D unresolved. The sample taken for sequencing was naive CD4+ T cells from PBMCs, cultured in vitro. Stated subset: naive CD4+ T cells isolated by negative enrichment. The source is an adult with COVID-19. The CDR3 sequence is CASSGRSSGNTIYF. The CDR3 DNA reads as TGTGCCAGCAGCGGCCGAAGCTCTGGAAACACCATATATTTT.